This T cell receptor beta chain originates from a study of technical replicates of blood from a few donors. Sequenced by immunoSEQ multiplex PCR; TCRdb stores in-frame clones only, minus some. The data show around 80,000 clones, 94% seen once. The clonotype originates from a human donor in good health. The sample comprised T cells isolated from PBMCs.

CDR3 nucleotides: TGTGCCAGCAGCGTAACAGGGGGCTCTAACTATGGCTACACCTTC. Its protein product is CASSVTGGSNYGYTF. This chain links TRBV9 with TRBJ1-2; 9 bases fit TRBD1. This CDR3 contains 15 residues. The germline V gene encodes CDR1 SGDLS and CDR2 YYNGEE. V trimming: 1 base; J trimming: 0 bases; junction bases outside the gene matches: 1. The full variable domain, rest sourced from reference TRBV9 and TRBJ1-2, is DSGVTQTPKHLITATGQRVTLRCSPRSGDLSVYWYQQSLDQGLQFLIQYYNGEERAKGNILERFSAQQFPDLHSELNLSSLELGDSALYFCASSVTGGSNYGYTFGSGTRLTVV.